This TCR beta chain was sequenced in a study of blood T cell repertoires in COVID-19. Study-level information: COVID-19 samples from acute and convalescent phases originated in the United States, Italy and Spain.

TCRdb's table, derived via immunoSEQ multiplex PCR, lists solely in-frame clones and lacks some. The repertoire consists of roughly 320,000 clones, with 85% to 95% occurring once and the leading ten covering less than 4%. Contact with a PCR-confirmed or clinician-diagnosed COVID-19 case occurred within 2 weeks of entry. V shed 6 bases and J shed 0 bases, with 18 bases lying between them. The CDR3 is made up of 16 amino acids. Germline V gene data show CDR1 as DFQATT and CDR2 as SNEGSKA (reference sequence). The sequenced sample was PBMCs or T cells enriched from blood (not recorded which). The chain joins TRBV20-1 to TRBJ1-5; D gene unclear. This receptor was identified in a woman aged 25 to 39 who had been exposed to COVID-19. The CDR3 coding sequence is TGCAGTGCAAGTGGGTCAGGAAGCAATAGCAATCAGCCCCAGCATTTT. Amino acids: CSASGSGSNSNQPQHF.